This T cell receptor (beta chain) was documented in a study of cytomegalovirus exposure and HLA in healthy donors (dated by TCRdb to about 2017). Turning to the overall study: An earlier analysis of some 500 of the donors reported approximately 290 Gb of sequence data and some 120 million unique TCR beta sequences from roughly 200 million T cells. The study profiled the T cell repertoires of 500 to 800 subjects by immunosequencing and related them to cytomegalovirus serostatus. Among the roughly 400 genotyped donors, around 81% belonged to the genetic ancestry cluster associated with self-reported Caucasian donors. The study combined high-throughput TCR immunosequencing, statistical association of individual TCRs with disease status, and machine learning to predict cytomegalovirus infection status. A later analysis re-examined previously published TCR beta repertoires from 610 or so donors and added high-resolution HLA genotyping to investigate patterns of TCR occurrence. In an earlier analysis of a few hundred of the donors, high-throughput TCR beta sequencing was used to judge whether each TCR beta V gene segment behaved as functional or pseudogenic. Along with the roughly 670-subject first cohort, a separate validation cohort of about 110 different subjects was used. Across approximately 400 genotyped donors of the cohort, an average of approximately 240,000 unique TCR beta nucleotide sequences per donor were sequenced, and approximately 17% of those sequences were non-productive. Alongside the repertoire data, information on donor age, sex, ethnicity and CMV serostatus was compiled. All discovery cohort repertoires had been generated on a single sequencing platform. Rather than drawing on any new phenotypic data, the later analysis identified candidate immune exposures from TCR beta sequences and the way those sequences occurred across donors. The study was designed to test whether signatures of past pathogen exposure could be identified by cataloging public T cell receptors. The number of donors typed differed by locus, with 629-630 for A, B, C, DRB1 and DQB1, 522 for DQA1, 600 to 610 for DPA1, and approximately 470 for DPB1. A later genetic analysis took genome-wide SNP genotypes for about three fifths of the 666 donors and used that subset as a discovery cohort. Because of strong linkage in the cohort, roughly five DR-DQ haplotypes were treated as single units for association and clustering. Class I and class II HLA loci were covered by the typing at four-digit resolution. Roughly 300 gigabases of sequencing data and approximately 84 million unique TCR sequences were included in an early release covering around 650 HLA-typed donors.

With regard to this clone: Which antigen it targets is not known. No clone much larger than this one lies a single base away; base qualities are absent.

Study-wide findings and limitations: It was suggested by the authors that the approach could potentially be generalized to other disease states and immunological phenotypes. Most TCR sequences were seen in very few donors, while some public TCRs were found in many individuals. According to a later genetic analysis, donors in an Asian-associated ancestry cluster had fewer N-insertions in productive TCRs than the approximately 700-donor mean. Seventeen rarely observed V segments, including chromosome 9 orphons, were excluded from the earlier analysis of a few hundred of the donors because counts were too low. A later analysis reported that several top co-occurrence clusters appeared linked to parvovirus B19, influenza, CMV and Epstein-Barr virus. Broadly in line with IMGT annotations, most TCR beta V segments showed up in productive rearrangements about 90% or about 30% of the time in an earlier analysis of 587 of the donors. Only TCR beta chains were sequenced in this cohort, and the absence of alpha or paired-chain data limited detectable features. In the study, some 160 TCR beta chains were listed as associated with cytomegalovirus. In a later analysis, HLA-associated TCR beta chains showed more clonal expansion and lower generation probabilities than non-associated chains that were equally common. At a false discovery rate of 0.05, a later analysis linked around 17,000 TCR beta sequences to specific HLA alleles. HLA typing was unavailable for some donors at each locus, so association tests used only the typed subset. In vitro tests confirmed that a few of the cytomegalovirus-associated TCR beta chains recognize cytomegalovirus antigens. For the cohort, immune exposure information was limited to CMV serostatus. A group of highly shared sequence variants was considered likely to be a technical artifact of the sequencing pipeline. Strong co-occurrence of HLA alleles, especially DR and DQ, made assigning TCR associations to individual alleles difficult. In a later genetic analysis, a missense DCLRE1C variant was associated with V-gene and J-gene trimming of TCR beta chains, and the association was replicated in an independent cohort. A later analysis found that TCR association rates varied across HLA loci, with DRB1 alleles showing the most associated TCRs and HLA-C alleles the fewest. Presence/absence analyses assumed roughly uniform sequencing depth across donors, an assumption that may not hold. Linkage disequilibrium might explain the correlated functional status among segregating V segments, but an unknown experimental factor could not be excluded. In a later analysis, most CMV-associated TCR beta chains were found to appear HLA-restricted, with HLA associations seemingly driven largely by CMV exposure. The classifier was reported to diagnose cytomegalovirus status with high specificity and sensitivity in both the original cohort and the validation cohort. A further reported finding was that TCR beta sequences accurately predicted the HLA-A and HLA-B alleles for most subjects in the first cohort.

In total, 500 to 700 healthy bone marrow donors made up the cohort. Cohort members were all nominally healthy when sampled, although unrecorded immune exposures were likely present. The donor tested CMV seronegative and was one of the 352 seronegative cohort members. A peripheral blood sample was collected from each donor, and TCR beta sequencing was performed on peripheral blood mononuclear cells. The Qiagen DNeasy Blood Extraction Kit was used to extract genomic DNA from the blood cell samples. To prepare the library, the immunoSEQ multiplex PCR assay was applied. For the multiplex PCR, a mixture combining 60 forward primers for TCR Vbeta segments and 13 reverse primers for TCR Jbeta segments was used. The CDR3 region of rearranged TCR beta genes was amplified from genomic DNA with a multiplex PCR assay. The Illumina HiSeq System was used to sequence the amplified TCR beta libraries as 87-base-pair reads. Under the source paper's analysis protocol: A later analysis tallied 75 million to 95 million unique TCR beta chains across the 666 repertoires, and some 10 million of those chains were shared by two or more donors. Raw reads were error-corrected and collapsed into unique sequences by a nearest-neighbor algorithm in which closely related sequences were merged to remove PCR and sequencing errors. Alignment of CDR3 sequences to IMGT reference sequences was used to assign V, D and J gene segments. For a sequence to be retained, a match of at least six nucleotides was required to both a V gene segment and a J gene segment. Rearrangements were classified as productive when the CDR3 lacked stop codons and remained in frame with V and J, and all other rearrangements were classified as non-productive. CDR3 was defined by IMGT convention, running from the second conserved V-encoded cysteine to the conserved J-encoded phenylalanine. The earlier analysis of fewer than 700 of the donors excluded sequences that lacked an unambiguous match to a single V gene segment. An earlier analysis of approximately 590 of the donors called V segments functional above 56.7% productive rearrangements and segregating when the between-donor standard deviation exceeded 5%. A statistical classification framework was built for diagnosing cytomegalovirus status from the catalog of TCR beta chain sequences. A later analysis assigned V and J genes by comparing TCR nucleotide sequences with IMGT/GENE-DB human TR gene sequences. Using the TCRdist pipeline, a later analysis assigned CDR3 sequences along with most-parsimonious VDJ recombination scenarios. In a later analysis, every TCR beta chain was defined by the combination of its CDR3 amino acid sequence and its V-gene family, and reads without a unique V-gene family were dropped. In a later analysis, fewer than 650 highly shared, low-generation-probability nucleotide sequences were removed to address suspected cross-contamination and a sequencing artifact. For each public chain, a later analysis derived a clonal expansion index from normalized ranks of inferred template counts within each repertoire. In a later analysis, generation probabilities were computed using a VDJ recombination model fitted to out-of-frame rearrangements, and the results were checked against IGoR. In a later analysis, TCR-TCR, TCR-HLA and TCR-CMV co-occurrence was scored with hypergeometric tests, and a repertoire-size bias correction was applied to TCR pairs. False discovery rates were estimated in a later analysis by permuting HLA or CMV assignments 20 times. In a later analysis, co-occurring TCRs were grouped with DBSCAN, and TCRdist sequence similarity was added when clustering was performed within HLA-allele-positive subsets. For co-occurrence clustering, repertoires with fewer than 30,000 or more than 120,000 public chains were excluded, along with roughly 5 repertoires with anomalous nucleotide sharing. The clones in this table, taken by TCRdb from immuneACCESS, are in-frame only. Not every clone is retained; where verified, under half of the shortfall comes from an unresolved V gene, and the cause of the rest is unknown. The DNA gave D and trimming, while V, J and clone size come from that table. The sample contains around 170,000 clones, over 70% of them found a single time. The ten largest account for approximately 3.9% of the sample.

Sequencing was performed on PBMCs. This TCR derives from a man aged 50 to 59 in good health and CMV-seronegative.

CDR3 loop: CASSFHGGVADTQYF. The sequence in DNA is TGTGCCAGCAGCTTCCACGGGGGGGTAGCAGATACGCAGTATTTT. The chain is made from TRBV7-3 and TRBJ2-3, and TRBD2 aligns with 8 junction nucleotides. According to the germline V gene, CDR1 reads SGHTA and CDR2 reads FQGTGA. V is cut back by 3 bases and J by 4 bases, with 6 bases in the junction unmatched. The CDR3 sequence holds 15 residues, the cysteine and phenylalanine included. Only CDR3 DNA is held: 45 bases, read in frame from base 1.